This TCR beta chain comes out of a study of T cell responses to AZD1222 COVID-19 vaccine. About this clone: Its target is not known.

Profiled with immunoSEQ multiplex PCR; TCRdb holds only in-frame clones, not every one. The table includes around 150,000 clones, approximately 92% detected once. Pooled in the analysis were second doses at about 4 or about 12 weeks. Study findings and constraints: Regions 160-218 and 743-854 held dominance among vaccine-associated CD4 TCRs, which spanned spike. Baseline serostatus was positive in only a handful of AZD1222 recipients. No day 14 peak samples; only post-peak repertoires were characterized.

The CDR3 is 18 amino acids. V shed 0 bases and J shed 0 bases, with 12 bases lying between them. Germline CDR1 is PRHDT and CDR2 is FYEKMQ (reference sequence). The sample was peripheral blood, taken 28 days after the second AZD1222 dose. The clonotype comes from an adult who received the AZD1222 COVID-19 vaccine. This rearrangement joins TRBV13 to TRBJ1-6; D may be TRBD1 (6 bases). The CDR3: CASSLGAGASSYNSPLHF. The CDR3 DNA is TGTGCCAGCAGCTTAGGGGCAGGGGCGAGCTCCTATAATTCACCCCTCCACTTT.